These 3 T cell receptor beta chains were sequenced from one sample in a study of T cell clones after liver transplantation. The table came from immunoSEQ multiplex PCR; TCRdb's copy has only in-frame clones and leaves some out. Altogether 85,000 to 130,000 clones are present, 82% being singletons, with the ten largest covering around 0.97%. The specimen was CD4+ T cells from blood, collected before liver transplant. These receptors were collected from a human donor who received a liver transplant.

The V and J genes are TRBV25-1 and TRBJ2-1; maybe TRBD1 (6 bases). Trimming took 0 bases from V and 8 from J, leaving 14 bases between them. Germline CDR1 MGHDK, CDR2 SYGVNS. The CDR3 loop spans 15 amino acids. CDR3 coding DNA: TGTGCCAGCAGTGAATATCGGCCGGACAGCTATGAGCAGTTCTTC. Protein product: CASSEYRPDSYEQFF. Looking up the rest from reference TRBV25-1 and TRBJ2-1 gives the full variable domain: EADIYQTPRYLVIGTGKKITLECSQTMGHDKMYWYQQDPGMELHLIHYSYGVNSTEKGDLSSESTVSRIRTEHFPLTLESARPSHTSQYLCASSEYRPDSYEQFFGPGTRLTVL.

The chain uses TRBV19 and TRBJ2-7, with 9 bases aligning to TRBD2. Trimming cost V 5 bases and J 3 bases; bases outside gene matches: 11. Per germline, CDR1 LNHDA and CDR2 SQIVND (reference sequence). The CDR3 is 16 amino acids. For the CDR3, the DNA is TGTGCCAGTAGTTATCCGGGCCTAGCGGGGAACTACGAGCAGTACTTC. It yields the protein CASSYPGLAGNYEQYF.

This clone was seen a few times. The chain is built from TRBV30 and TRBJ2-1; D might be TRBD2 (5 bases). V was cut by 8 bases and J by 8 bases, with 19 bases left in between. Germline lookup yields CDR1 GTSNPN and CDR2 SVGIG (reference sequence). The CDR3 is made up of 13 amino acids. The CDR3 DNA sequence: TGTGCCGGAAAGACGGGTCATAGCGATGAGCAGTTCTTC. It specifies CAGKTGHSDEQFF.